This record covers a single T cell receptor (beta chain). Its target is not known. This sample was taken from a study of cytomegalovirus exposure and HLA in healthy donors. General study results and limits: Associated with cytomegalovirus, according to the listing, were some 180 TCR beta chains. The authors assumed roughly uniform sequencing depth across donors for presence/absence analyses.

PCR used 60 Vbeta primers and 13 Jbeta primers. Generated by immunoSEQ multiplex PCR, the TCRdb table keeps only in-frame clones and is missing some. In the table there are approximately 90,000 clones, just under 70% of which are singletons. The CDR3 sequence is 14 residues long. V lost 6 bases to trimming and J lost 8 bases, with 16 bases between them. Germline V CDR1 and CDR2: MDHEN, SYDVKM. Sequenced: PBMCs. This chain uses TRBV28 with TRBJ1-4; tentatively, D is TRBD1 (6 bases). The TCR comes from a woman in her forties or fifties in good health and CMV-seropositive. The CDR3 DNA reads TGTGCCAGCAGCCATCTAGGGGGGGGCGAAAAACTGTTTTTT. Protein product: CASSHLGGGEKLFF.